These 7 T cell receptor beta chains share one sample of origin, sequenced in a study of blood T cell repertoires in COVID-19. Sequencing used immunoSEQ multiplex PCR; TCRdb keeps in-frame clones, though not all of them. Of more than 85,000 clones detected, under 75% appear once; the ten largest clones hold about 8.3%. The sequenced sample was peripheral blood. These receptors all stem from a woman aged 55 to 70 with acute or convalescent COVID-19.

The CDR3 nucleotides read TGTGCCAGCAGTGGGCGGCAGGGAGGGACGCTTAACTATGGCTACACCTTC. Encoded protein: CASSGRQGGTLNYGYTF. V is TRBV6-1 and J is TRBJ1-2; D is possibly TRBD1 (5 bases). Trimming stripped 4 bases from V and 1 base from J, with 19 bases between. The CDR3 covers 17 residues. Germline V lookup: CDR1 MNHNS, CDR2 SASEGT.

CDR3 coding DNA: TGTGCCAGCAGTCCAATCAACTACGAGCAGTACTTC. Translating gives CASSPINYEQYF. J is TRBJ2-7 and V is TRBV6-5; D gene unclear. The CDR3 is 12 amino acids. Deletions cut 5 bases from V and 3 bases from J, with 8 bases between. From germline, CDR1 is MNHEY and CDR2 SVGAGI.

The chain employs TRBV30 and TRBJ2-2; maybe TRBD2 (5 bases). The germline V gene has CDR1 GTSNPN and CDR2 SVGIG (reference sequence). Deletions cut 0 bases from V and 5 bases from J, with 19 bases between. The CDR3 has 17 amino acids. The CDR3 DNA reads TGTGCCTGGAGTGTACGTTATTCGAGGGTGGTAACCGGGGAGCTGTTTTTT. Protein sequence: CAWSVRYSRVVTGELFF.

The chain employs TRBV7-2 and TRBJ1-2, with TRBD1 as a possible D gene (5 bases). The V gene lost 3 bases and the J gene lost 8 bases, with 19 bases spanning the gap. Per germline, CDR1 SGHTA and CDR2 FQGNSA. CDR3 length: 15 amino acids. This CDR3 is CASSFVGGGVKGYTF. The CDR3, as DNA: TGTGCCAGCAGCTTCGTTGGTGGGGGGGTCAAGGGCTACACCTTC.

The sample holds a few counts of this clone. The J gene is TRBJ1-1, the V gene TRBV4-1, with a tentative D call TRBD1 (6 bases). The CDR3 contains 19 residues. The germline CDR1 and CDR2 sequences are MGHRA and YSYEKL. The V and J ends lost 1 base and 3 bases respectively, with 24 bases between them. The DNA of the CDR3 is TGCGCCAGCAGCCAAGTCCTAAATGGGAGGGGGACGAAGGACACTGAAGCTTTCTTT. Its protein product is CASSQVLNGRGTKDTEAFF.

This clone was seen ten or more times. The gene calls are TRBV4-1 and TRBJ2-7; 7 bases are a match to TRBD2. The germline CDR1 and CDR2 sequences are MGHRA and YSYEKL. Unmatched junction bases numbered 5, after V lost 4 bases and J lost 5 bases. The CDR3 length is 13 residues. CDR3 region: CASSRSGVNEQYF. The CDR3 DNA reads TGCGCCAGCAGCCGCAGCGGGGTGAACGAGCAGTACTTC.

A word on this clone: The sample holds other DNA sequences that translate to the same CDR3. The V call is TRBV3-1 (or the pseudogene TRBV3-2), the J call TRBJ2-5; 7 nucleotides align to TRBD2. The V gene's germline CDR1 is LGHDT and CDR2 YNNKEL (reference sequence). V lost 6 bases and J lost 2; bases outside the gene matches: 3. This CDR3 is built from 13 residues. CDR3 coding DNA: TGTGCCAGCAGTCGGGGACTACAAGAGACCCAGTACTTC. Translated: CASSRGLQETQYF.